This T cell receptor (beta chain) stems from a study of blood T cell repertoires in COVID-19. Measured with immunoSEQ multiplex PCR; TCRdb has only the in-frame clones, and not every one. The sample carries some 210,000 clones, about four fifths recorded once. V trimming: 1 base; J trimming: 2 bases; junction bases outside the gene matches: 5. The CDR3 consists of 16 residues. The germline V gene encodes CDR1 PRHDT and CDR2 FYEKMQ (reference sequence). Sequenced input: peripheral blood. The clonotype was recovered from a woman between 40 and 50 years old with acute or convalescent COVID-19. V is TRBV13 and J is TRBJ2-1; 7 nucleotides match TRBD2. The DNA of the CDR3 is TGTGCCAGCAGCTTAGAACGGGACTACACCTACAATGAGCAGTTCTTC. Translated: CASSLERDYTYNEQFF.